These T cell receptor beta chains were read from a single sample in a study of blood T cell repertoires in COVID-19. TCRdb's copy holds only in-frame clones and misses some; the assay was immunoSEQ multiplex PCR. The repertoire holds roughly 450,000 clones, with about nine tenths as singletons. Sequenced material: PBMCs or T cells enriched from blood (not recorded which). The source is a man aged 18 to 29 who had recovered from COVID-19. Each CDR3 is given without its conserved first and last residue.

V gene	CDR3 length	J gene	CDR3 protein
TRBV28	15	TRBJ1-2	ASSRAGTGYIKTGYT
TRBV29-1	13	TRBJ1-1	SVGGDGFMNTEAF
TRBV9	12	TRBJ2-1	ASSSAYPSGAQF
TRBV21-1	15	TRBJ2-7	ASSPLGGGRVWNEQY
TRBV5-5	13	TRBJ1-3	ASSLQQGAGNTIY
TRBV18	12	TRBJ1-2	ASSPTGGDYGYT
TRBV18	13	TRBJ1-6	ASSGVDGRNSPLH
TRBV5-1	16	TRBJ2-7	ASSLAPTGTGTVYEQY
TRBV5-4	12	TRBJ1-3	ASSLEGTGNTIY
TRBV5-1	14	TRBJ1-3	ASRAARPEYGNTIY
TRBV20-1	10	TRBJ1-5	SASPGEGTQH
TRBV18	14	TRBJ2-5	ASSHGRQGAVETQY
TRBV2	13	TRBJ1-6	ASIQRTGGGSPLH
TRBV3-1/TRBV3-2	13	TRBJ1-1	ASSQWDRPKTEAF
TRBV11-2	12	TRBJ1-3	ASSLAGGINTIY
TRBV28	12	TRBJ1-5	AYGGQTVGQPQH
TRBV19	13	TRBJ1-6	ASTTDRNYNSPLH
TRBV30	12	TRBJ1-1	AWSVGERNTEAF
TRBV5-5	12	TRBJ2-2	ASSLPQGSGELF
TRBV7-9	14	TRBJ2-1	ASFLAGGSSYNEQF
TRBV27	12	TRBJ2-7	ASGPRPTYYEQY
TRBV10-3	11	TRBJ2-3	AIGGRGTDTQY
TRBV2	11	TRBJ2-5	ASGSGQEETQY
TRBV9	14	TRBJ1-2	ASSVTDQDRGYGYT
TRBV6-2/TRBV6-3	15	TRBJ2-1	ASSYSRTSGVINEQF
TRBV11-3	13	TRBJ2-2	ASSLGGLSTGELF
TRBV7-2	12	TRBJ1-2	ASSLGRGNYGYT
TRBV10-3	13	TRBJ1-3	AIRVGQASGNTIY
TRBV12-3/TRBV12-4	11	TRBJ1-5	ASSLGRGGPQH
TRBV11-2	13	TRBJ1-6	ASSPTGGMGSPLH
TRBV6-6	12	TRBJ1-5	ASSIRTGNQPQH